A single T cell receptor (beta chain) is shown here with its context. There are 13 residues in the CDR3. CDR1 SGHNT and CDR2 YYREEE come from the germline V gene (reference sequence). V lost 5 bases to trimming and J lost 4 bases, with 12 bases between them. These data come from a study of blood T cell repertoires in COVID-19. Across the study: Specimens from acute and convalescent COVID-19 originated in the United States, Italy and Spain.

Per the authors' pipeline: Amplification with reference gene primers provided the estimates of nucleated cell counts. The protocol was immunoSEQ multiplex PCR, while the TCRdb copy is restricted to in-frame clones and leaves out a portion. That table supplies the V and J calls and clone size; D and trimming were determined from the DNA. The data show about 170,000 clones, roughly 87% seen once. Those who participated ranged in age from roughly 18 to 90 years and resided in 20 to 25 US areas. Participant-given clinical history determined each cohort assignment. The TCR sequence derives from a human donor with acute COVID-19. The donor label of this sample is uncertain. The rearrangement uses TRBV5-4 and TRBJ1-1; no reliable D call. Sequencing was performed on PBMCs or T cells enriched from blood (not recorded which). The CDR3 bases are TGTGCCAGCAGGACTCCCGCGGGCACTGAAGCTTTCTTT. Translated, it gives CASRTPAGTEAFF.